The rows below give T cell receptor beta chains drawn from one sample of a study of shared clonotypes between healthy human individuals. Assay used: immunoSEQ multiplex PCR; TCRdb lists only in-frame clones, some missing. The sample includes 1.5 million to 2.5 million clones, over 85% of them seen just once. The specimen sequenced was naive CD8+ T cells sorted from blood. All receptors come from a man aged 18 to 29 in good health. Both conserved end residues are part of each CDR3. The D gene is left open where the match is weak. Size tells how often a clone was seen (once, few, many) or the class of an expanded clone, and some rows leave it out.

j_call d_call v_call clone_size cdr3_aa cdr3_nt
TRBJ2-5 - TRBV11-2 - CASSLVGGQETQYF TGTGCCAGCAGCTTAGTCGGTGGCCAAGAGACCCAGTACTTC
TRBJ2-5 - TRBV6-5 - CASSYSWGIGETQYF TGTGCCAGCAGTTACTCGTGGGGAATTGGAGAGACCCAGTACTTC
TRBJ1-1 - TRBV27 - CASSINGKAEAFF TGTGCCAGCAGTATAAACGGAAAGGCTGAAGCTTTCTTT
TRBJ2-7 TRBD1 TRBV7-8 - CASSFGQGAHYEQYF TGTGCCAGCAGCTTCGGACAGGGGGCTCACTACGAGCAGTACTTC
TRBJ2-2 - TRBV4-1 once CASSHQWAGTRAGGELFF TGCGCCAGCAGCCACCAGTGGGCCGGGACCCGGGCAGGCGGGGAGCTGTTTTTT
TRBJ2-7 - TRBV29-1 - CSVEDQVDNEQYF TGCAGCGTTGAAGATCAGGTCGACAACGAGCAGTACTTC
TRBJ2-5 TRBD1 TRBV5-4 - CASSPPGQGQETQYF TGTGCCAGCAGCCCCCCGGGACAGGGACAAGAGACCCAGTACTTC
TRBJ2-1 TRBD1 TRBV29-1 - CSHEGTGYYNEQFF TGCAGTCATGAGGGGACAGGGTATTACAATGAGCAGTTCTTC
TRBJ2-5 - TRBV5-4 - CASSLFGGAGTQYF TGTGCCAGCAGCTTGTTTGGGGGGGCCGGGACCCAGTACTTC
TRBJ1-6 - TRBV9 - CASSEGRGSYSPLHF TGTGCCAGCAGCGAGGGGCGGGGCAGTTATTCACCCCTCCACTTT
TRBJ1-5 - TRBV6-5 - CASSFGHNQPQHF TGTGCCAGCAGTTTCGGTCACAATCAGCCCCAGCATTTT
TRBJ2-3 - TRBV19 - CASSIDHRSTDTQYF TGTGCCAGTAGTATAGATCACCGAAGCACAGATACGCAGTATTTT
TRBJ2-1 TRBD1 TRBV7-9 - CASSSTGHSYNEQFF TGTGCCAGCAGCTCGACAGGGCACTCCTACAATGAGCAGTTCTTC
TRBJ2-3 TRBD2 TRBV5-4 - CASSLYLADTDTQYF TGTGCCAGCAGCTTGTACCTAGCGGACACAGATACGCAGTATTTT
TRBJ2-5 - TRBV5-1 once CASSLPGTQETQYF TGCGCCAGCAGCTTGCCGGGAACACAAGAGACCCAGTACTTC
TRBJ1-2 TRBD1 TRBV25-1 - CASSEYGTAVYGYTF TGTGCCAGCAGTGAATATGGGACAGCTGTCTATGGCTACACCTTC
TRBJ1-1 - TRBV11-2 - CASSLYSSWGNTEAFF TGTGCCAGCAGCTTATATTCCTCATGGGGGAACACTGAAGCTTTCTTT
TRBJ1-2 - TRBV29-1 few CSVEDPGAPGYTF TGCAGCGTTGAAGATCCGGGCGCGCCTGGCTACACCTTC
TRBJ2-3 - TRBV9 - CASSAQDGLDTQYF TGTGCCAGCAGCGCACAGGATGGATTAGATACGCAGTATTTT
TRBJ2-7 - TRBV9 - CASSPLPGEQYF TGTGCCAGCAGCCCTCTTCCCGGCGAGCAGTACTTC
TRBJ2-7 TRBD1 TRBV29-1 once CSGRDSSYEQYF TGCAGCGGACGGGACAGCTCTTACGAGCAGTACTTC
TRBJ2-1 - TRBV27 - CASAFGRGAYNEQFF TGTGCCAGCGCCTTTGGGCGGGGTGCCTACAATGAGCAGTTCTTC
TRBJ2-3 - TRBV28 - CASSVIGVRGPDTQYF TGTGCCAGCAGCGTTATTGGGGTCCGGGGCCCAGATACGCAGTATTTT
TRBJ1-1 - TRBV7-9 - CASSVDRLRAEAFF TGTGCCAGCAGCGTTGACAGGCTCAGGGCTGAAGCTTTCTTT
TRBJ1-4 - TRBV5-1 few CASSPGGEDEKLFF TGCGCCAGCAGCCCAGGAGGAGAGGATGAAAAACTGTTTTTT
TRBJ1-6 - TRBV7-9 - CASSFTQGSPLHF TGTGCCAGCAGCTTTACACAGGGATCACCCCTCCACTTT
TRBJ1-1 - TRBV27 - CASSLLGLNTEAFF TGTGCCAGCAGTTTACTGGGTCTGAACACTGAAGCTTTCTTT
TRBJ1-1 TRBD1 TRBV18 - CASSPMSPGQGAKLNTEAFF TGTGCCAGCTCCCCCATGTCACCGGGACAGGGGGCGAAACTGAACACTGAAGCTTTCTTT
TRBJ1-5 - TRBV5-8 - CASSVRGEGQPQHF TGTGCCAGCAGCGTGCGGGGAGAGGGTCAGCCCCAGCATTTT
TRBJ2-2 TRBD1 TRBV11-2 - CASGGIRDRMLANTGELFF TGTGCCAGCGGCGGGATCCGGGACAGGATGCTTGCGAACACCGGGGAGCTGTTTTTT
TRBJ2-7 TRBD1 TRBV19 few CASSIDRQGVYEQYF TGTGCCAGTAGTATAGACCGACAGGGGGTATACGAGCAGTACTTC
TRBJ1-4 - TRBV28 - CASSFKVWSELFF TGTGCCAGCAGTTTTAAAGTTTGGTCCGAGCTGTTTTTT
TRBJ1-1 TRBD1 TRBV19 few CASSAPGQGTTEAFF TGTGCCAGTAGTGCTCCGGGACAGGGCACCACTGAAGCTTTCTTT
TRBJ1-1 - TRBV10-3 - CAIRTESLGTEAFF TGTGCCATAAGGACAGAATCCCTTGGGACTGAAGCTTTCTTT
TRBJ2-7 TRBD1 TRBV11-3 - CASSLDSGQGYEQYF TGTGCCAGCAGCTTAGATAGCGGACAGGGCTACGAGCAGTACTTC
TRBJ1-1 - TRBV5-1 once CASSLGSEAFF TGCGCCAGCAGCTTGGGAAGCGAAGCTTTCTTT
TRBJ2-1 TRBD2 TRBV27 once CASSPVAGGYNEQFF TGTGCCAGCAGTCCTGTAGCGGGTGGGTACAATGAGCAGTTCTTC
TRBJ1-3 TRBD1 TRBV4-2 once CASSQEQGAEGNTIYF TGTGCCAGCAGCCAAGAACAGGGGGCAGAAGGAAACACCATATATTTT
TRBJ2-7 TRBD1 TRBV28 - CASSWTGSSYEQYF TGTGCCAGCAGTTGGACAGGGTCCAGCTACGAGCAGTACTTC
TRBJ1-3 - TRBV5-6 - CASSSQLGNTIYF TGTGCCAGCAGCTCTCAGTTGGGGAACACCATATATTTT
TRBJ2-2 - TRBV5-3 - CARSLGPSRAGELFF TGTGCCAGAAGCTTAGGTCCTAGTAGGGCCGGGGAGCTGTTTTTT
TRBJ1-1 - TRBV4-2 - CASSQDRGGYTEAFF TGTGCCAGCAGCCAAGATCGAGGGGGGTACACTGAAGCTTTCTTT
TRBJ2-7 - TRBV2 - CASSEYQGRAHEQYF TGTGCCAGCAGTGAATACCAGGGCAGGGCTCACGAGCAGTACTTC
TRBJ1-1 TRBD1 TRBV6-5 - CASSGKQGTEAFF TGTGCCAGCAGTGGCAAACAGGGGACTGAAGCTTTCTTT
TRBJ2-2 - TRBV27 - CASRINTGELFF TGTGCCAGCAGGATTAACACCGGGGAGCTGTTTTTT
TRBJ2-1 - TRBV7-9 - CATKTGGSYNEQFF TGTGCCACAAAGACAGGAGGCTCCTACAATGAGCAGTTCTTC
TRBJ1-2 - TRBV11-2 - CASSLVAVAGGYTF TGTGCCAGCAGCTTAGTCGCAGTGGCGGGCGGCTACACCTTC
TRBJ2-3 - TRBV6-1 - CASGGSPGMDTQYF TGTGCCAGCGGTGGTAGCCCAGGTATGGATACGCAGTATTTT
TRBJ1-6 TRBD1 TRBV19 few CASSQIGTENNSPLHF TGTGCCAGTAGCCAAATTGGGACAGAGAATAATTCACCCCTCCACTTT
TRBJ2-7 TRBD2 TRBV7-8 - CASSPTLSGSDTYEQYF TGTGCCAGCAGCCCGACTCTGAGCGGGAGCGACACCTACGAGCAGTACTTC
TRBJ1-5 TRBD1 TRBV5-6 - CASSSFRDRVNQPQHF TGTGCCAGCAGCTCATTCCGGGACAGGGTCAATCAGCCCCAGCATTTT
TRBJ2-7 - TRBV5-6 - CASSLEMTLYEQYF TGTGCCAGCAGCTTGGAAATGACTCTGTACGAGCAGTACTTC
TRBJ1-2 - TRBV25-1 - CASRRGGHGYTF TGTGCCAGCAGGCGGGGCGGACATGGCTACACCTTC
TRBJ2-7 - TRBV15 - CATSRDRFYEQYF TGTGCCACCAGCCGTGACAGGTTCTACGAGCAGTACTTC